At least ten counts were recorded for the clone carrying this TCR beta chain. As yet, its antigen is unknown. The read gets to within 3 residues of the CDR3 end, and the germline J gene fills in the rest. Assay used: immunoSEQ multiplex PCR; TCRdb lists only in-frame clones, some missing. This sample has roughly 55,000 clones, each found more than once. The CDR3 consists of 16 residues. The germline CDR1 and CDR2 sequences are SGHRS and YFSETQ. J was trimmed by 5 bases and V by 3 bases; bases with no gene match: 10. The data were obtained in a study of T cell clonality in common variable immunodeficiency. Study-wide results and limits: Reportedly, TCR beta sequences from common variable immunodeficiency showed fewer deletions and N-nucleotide insertions. CVID subjects showed higher TCRbeta clonality than healthy controls. Shared TCRbeta clones were fewer between CVID subjects than controls.

The V gene is TRBV5-1, the J gene TRBJ2-1; TRBD2 matches 8 bases. This TCR was sampled from a person aged 18 to 69 in good health. Material: peripheral blood mononuclear cells. The CDR3 sequence is CASSSGTREVNNEQFF. The CDR3 DNA, read in part, is TGCGCCAGCAGCTCCGGGACTAGGGAAGTTAACAATGAG. Together with reference TRBV5-1 and TRBJ2-1, the CDR3 gives the full variable domain: KAGVTQTPRYLIKTRGQQVTLSCSPISGHRSVSWYQQTPGQGLQFLFEYFSETQRNKGNFPGRFSGRQFSNSRSEMNVSTLELGDSALYLCASSSGTREVNNEQFFGPGTRLTVL.